This TCR beta chain was captured by sequencing in a study of early T cells in non-severe SARS-CoV-2 infection. TCRdb fed the 5' RACE reads into MiXCR, producing one record per CDR3 protein. The sample yields about 25,000 distinct CDR3 sequences, 3.5% to 5.5% seen once. V gave up 2 bases and J gave up 0 bases, with 9 bases separating them. This CDR3 has 15 residues. CDR1 is PRHDT, CDR2 FYEKMQ, per germline (reference sequence). This clonotype was detected ten times or more. This receptor was identified in an adult who was a healthcare worker with PCR-confirmed SARS-CoV-2 infection or an uninfected control (not recorded which). The gene calls are TRBV13 and TRBJ2-3, with D possibly being TRBD2 (5 bases). Specimen: whole blood. The CDR3 loop is CASSLRGSSTDTQYF. The CDR3 nucleotides are TGTGCCAGCAGCTTACGGGGATCTAGCACAGATACGCAGTATTTT.